A selection of T cell receptor beta chains follows, all from one sample in a study of blood T cell repertoires in COVID-19. Some clones are missing from TCRdb's copy, which holds only in-frame ones; the method was immunoSEQ multiplex PCR. The sample consists of more than 110,000 clones, roughly 80% of them appearing once. The sample comprised PBMCs or T cells enriched from blood (not recorded which). The receptor set was obtained from a woman aged 45-59 years who had recovered from COVID-19. Both conserved end residues are part of each CDR3. A D gene is named only where the DNA matches it firmly. The size entry is marked missing in some rows and otherwise reads once, few, many or a size class.

size	V	D	J	CDR3	DNA
.	TRBV4-1	.	TRBJ1-2	CASSQVTTVRYGYTF	TGCGCCAGCAGCCAAGTAACGACAGTACGCTATGGCTACACCTTC
few	TRBV7-2	.	TRBJ1-2	CASSTRGGVRYTF	TGTGCCAGCAGCACCCGAGGGGGAGTAAGGTACACCTTC
.	TRBV14	.	TRBJ2-2	CASSPGSYTGELFF	TGTGCCAGCAGCCCCGGTAGTTACACCGGGGAGCTGTTTTTT
.	TRBV5-4	TRBD1	TRBJ2-5	CASSLKRGTGETQYF	TGTGCCAGCAGCTTGAAACGGGGGACAGGGGAGACCCAGTACTTC
.	TRBV2	.	TRBJ1-5	CASSVNRVGQPQHF	TGTGCCAGCAGTGTAAACAGGGTGGGGCAGCCCCAGCATTTT
.	TRBV5-6	TRBD1	TRBJ1-2	CASSPGDRLNYGYTF	TGTGCCAGCAGCCCTGGGGACAGATTAAACTATGGCTACACCTTC
.	TRBV5-1	TRBD1	TRBJ2-6	CASSIAQGANVILTF	TGCGCCAGCAGCATAGCACAGGGGGCGAATGTTATCCTGACTTTC
.	TRBV2	.	TRBJ1-1	CASSPGGARTEAFF	TGTGCCAGCAGCCCGGGGGGGGCAAGGACTGAAGCTTTCTTT
.	TRBV18	.	TRBJ2-1	CASSPPGREDYEQFF	TGTGCCAGCTCACCACCCGGCAGGGAAGACTATGAGCAGTTCTTC
.	TRBV19	.	TRBJ2-1	CASSISQMEQFF	TGTGCCAGTAGTATCAGTCAAATGGAGCAGTTCTTC
.	TRBV4-1	TRBD1	TRBJ2-6	CASSRAKGARGANVLTF	TGCGCCAGCAGCCGGGCCAAGGGGGCGCGGGGGGCCAACGTCCTGACTTTC
.	TRBV5-6	TRBD1	TRBJ2-7	CASSYGTATYEQYF	TGTGCCAGCAGCTACGGGACAGCCACCTACGAGCAGTACTTC
.	TRBV15	.	TRBJ2-5	CATSSQRGGHETQYF	TGTGCCACCAGCAGTCAGAGGGGGGGCCACGAGACCCAGTACTTC
.	TRBV12-3/TRBV12-4	TRBD1	TRBJ1-4	CASSRDSNEKLFF	TGTGCCAGCAGTCGGGACAGTAATGAAAAACTGTTTTTT
.	TRBV5-1	TRBD1	TRBJ1-1	CASSAGRAGGASEAFF	TGCGCCAGCAGCGCGGGCCGGGCAGGGGGCGCGTCTGAAGCTTTCTTT
.	TRBV5-1	TRBD2	TRBJ2-2	CASSLLSGGNTGELFF	TGCGCCAGCAGCCTCCTGTCGGGGGGAAACACCGGGGAGCTGTTTTTT
.	TRBV5-4	.	TRBJ1-2	CASSLDGARGVGYTF	TGTGCCAGCAGCTTGGATGGGGCACGGGGGGTAGGCTACACCTTC
.	TRBV4-1	.	TRBJ1-5	CASSQASNQPQHF	TGCGCCAGCAGCCAGGCTAGCAATCAGCCCCAGCATTTT
.	TRBV28	.	TRBJ1-3	CASSLSRSGNTIYF	TGTGCCAGCAGTTTGAGTCGCTCTGGAAACACCATATATTTT
.	TRBV5-5	TRBD1	TRBJ2-5	CASSRDREETQYF	TGTGCCAGCAGCCGAGACAGGGAAGAGACCCAGTACTTC
.	TRBV5-5	.	TRBJ2-1	CASSPLFNEQFF	TGTGCCAGCAGCCCCCTCTTTAATGAGCAGTTCTTC
.	TRBV27	.	TRBJ1-1	CASSLSRLRATEAFF	TGTGCCAGCAGTTTATCTCGCCTTCGAGCCACTGAAGCTTTCTTT
.	TRBV5-1	.	TRBJ1-4	CASSLQGQGNEKLFF	TGCGCCAGCAGCCTCCAGGGGCAGGGTAATGAAAAACTGTTTTTT
.	TRBV27	.	TRBJ2-1	CASASGRGYNEQFF	TGTGCCAGCGCCTCGGGCAGGGGATACAATGAGCAGTTCTTC
.	TRBV5-5	TRBD2	TRBJ2-5	CASSLWVSGGPTPQETQYF	TGTGCCAGCAGCTTGTGGGTTAGCGGGGGGCCAACACCACAAGAGACCCAGTACTTC
many	TRBV6-4	TRBD2	TRBJ2-2	CASSRTSQYTGELFF	TGTGCCAGCAGCCGGACTAGCCAGTACACCGGGGAGCTGTTTTTT
.	TRBV4-1	.	TRBJ1-1	CASSQEGRGWTEAFF	TGCGCCAGCAGCCAAGAGGGCAGGGGATGGACTGAAGCTTTCTTT
.	TRBV7-9	TRBD2	TRBJ2-2	CASSSTSGGASGELFF	TGTGCCAGCAGCTCAACTAGCGGGGGGGCCTCCGGGGAGCTGTTTTTT
.	TRBV18	.	TRBJ1-4	CASSQNSGAANEKLFF	TGTGCCAGCTCACAAAACTCAGGGGCGGCTAATGAAAAACTGTTTTTT
.	TRBV19	.	TRBJ1-5	CASKGGAHQPQHF	TGTGCCAGTAAAGGGGGGGCTCATCAGCCCCAGCATTTT
.	TRBV6-5	TRBD2	TRBJ2-1	CASRLRGVPRDEQFF	TGTGCCAGCAGACTACGGGGGGTCCCTCGGGATGAGCAGTTCTTC
once	TRBV7-2	TRBD2	TRBJ2-3	CASSFWASGGPSTDTQYF	TGTGCCAGCAGCTTTTGGGCTAGCGGGGGACCCTCCACAGATACGCAGTATTTT
.	TRBV28	.	TRBJ2-2	CASSLYRQNTGELFF	TGTGCCAGCAGTTTATATAGACAGAACACCGGGGAGCTGTTTTTT
.	TRBV6-5	TRBD1	TRBJ2-1	CASSTRQGPGNEQFF	TGTGCCAGCAGCACCCGACAGGGACCTGGTAATGAGCAGTTCTTC
.	TRBV9	TRBD2	TRBJ2-2	CASSVASGGATGELFF	TGTGCCAGCAGCGTAGCTAGCGGGGGGGCCACCGGGGAGCTGTTTTTT
once	TRBV25-1	.	TRBJ2-1	CASSTSRGSSYNEQFF	.
few	TRBV5-6	.	TRBJ2-6	CASSLVGVYGANVLTF	TGTGCCAGCAGTTTAGTAGGAGTCTACGGGGCCAACGTCCTGACTTTC
.	TRBV19	.	TRBJ1-4	CASSQGEKIF	TGTGCCAGTAGTCAGGGCGAAAAGATTTTT
.	TRBV7-9	TRBD2	TRBJ2-5	CASSPELLRGKETQYF	TGTGCCAGCAGCCCAGAGCTATTGCGGGGGAAGGAGACCCAGTACTTC
.	TRBV4-1	TRBD1	TRBJ1-5	CASSPPGGDQPQHF	TGCGCCAGCAGCCCCCCAGGGGGCGACCAGCCCCAGCATTTT
.	TRBV30	TRBD1	TRBJ2-5	CAWRWAGGQETQYF	TGTGCCTGGAGGTGGGCAGGGGGCCAAGAGACCCAGTACTTC
few	TRBV7-9	TRBD1	TRBJ1-2	CASSAGQGESYTF	TGTGCCAGCAGCGCGGGACAGGGGGAGTCCTACACCTTC
.	TRBV12-5	.	TRBJ2-2	CASGLVPRLADTGELFF	TGTGCTAGTGGTTTGGTACCTCGATTAGCGGACACCGGGGAGCTGTTTTTT